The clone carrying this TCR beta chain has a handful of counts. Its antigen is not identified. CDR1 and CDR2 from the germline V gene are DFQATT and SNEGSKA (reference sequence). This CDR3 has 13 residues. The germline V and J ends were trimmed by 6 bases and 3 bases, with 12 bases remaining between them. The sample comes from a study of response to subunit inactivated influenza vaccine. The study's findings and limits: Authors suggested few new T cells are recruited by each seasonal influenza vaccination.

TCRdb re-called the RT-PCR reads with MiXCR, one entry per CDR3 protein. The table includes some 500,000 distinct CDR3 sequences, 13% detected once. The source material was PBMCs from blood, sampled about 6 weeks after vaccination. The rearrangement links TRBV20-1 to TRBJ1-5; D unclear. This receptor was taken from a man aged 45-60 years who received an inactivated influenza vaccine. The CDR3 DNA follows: TGCAGTGCCCCCGGAGGTTACAATCAGCCCCAGCATTTT. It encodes CSAPGGYNQPQHF.